These 22 T cell receptor beta chains came from one sample sequenced in a study of blood T cell repertoires in COVID-19. Only in-frame clones appear in the TCRdb table, and some are missing; sequencing was by immunoSEQ multiplex PCR. The data contain approximately 530,000 clones, around 90% of them singletons. The sequencing input was peripheral blood. The receptor source for this set is a woman in her fifties or sixties with COVID-19, enrolled during active disease.

V gene TRBV24-1 combines with J gene TRBJ2-5, with a tentative D call TRBD2 (6 bases). The CDR3 length is 18 residues. Trimming took 3 bases from V and 2 from J, leaving 21 bases between them. CDR1 and CDR2 from the germline V gene are KGHDR and SFDVKD. The CDR3 nucleotides read TGTGCCACCAGTGATCCTCGTACCCGCGGGGCCCCACAAGAGACCCAGTACTTC. Translation: CATSDPRTRGAPQETQYF.

The chain is built from TRBV3-1 (or the pseudogene TRBV3-2) and TRBJ1-4; unclear D gene. This CDR3 spans 14 amino acids. V was clipped by 3 bases and J by 4 bases, with 9 bases between them. CDR1 is LGHDT and CDR2 is YNNKEL in the germline V gene (reference sequence). CDR3 region: CASSHDLLNEKLFF. For the CDR3, the DNA is TGTGCCAGCAGCCATGACTTACTTAATGAAAAACTGTTTTTT.

The rearrangement links TRBV9 to TRBJ1-2; D is perhaps TRBD1 (6 bases). The V and J ends lost 8 bases and 2 bases respectively, with 22 bases between them. The CDR3 sequence is 16 residues long. CDR1 is SGDLS and CDR2 is YYNGEE in the germline V gene. CDR3 DNA: TGTGCCAGTGGGGGAGACCGGGACACTTACAACTATGGCTACACCTTC. This translates into CASGGDRDTYNYGYTF.

This clone was seen only once. The chain joins TRBV5-6 to TRBJ1-1; D not resolved. The V and J ends lost 4 bases and 4 bases respectively, with 14 bases between them. Germline loops: CDR1 SGHDT, CDR2 YYEEEE. This CDR3 comprises 14 residues. CDR3 nucleotides: TGTGCCAGCAGCCCCTTCTCGGGAGGCACTGAAGCTTTCTTT. Translation gives CASSPFSGGTEAFF.

V usage is TRBV15 and J usage is TRBJ1-2, with TRBD1 matching over 11 bases. The germline V gene has CDR1 LNHNV and CDR2 YYDKDF (reference sequence). CDR3 length equals 15 residues. V shed 4 bases and J 2 bases; nucleotides not matched to a gene: 3. In nucleotides, the CDR3 is TGTGCCACCAGCAAGGGACAGGGGGGAAACTATGGCTACACCTTC. Protein sequence: CATSKGQGGNYGYTF.

The gene calls are TRBV4-2 and TRBJ1-2; D unresolved. Germline CDR1 and CDR2: LGHNA and YNFKEQ. V lost 1 base and J 2 bases, leaving 11 bases between the germline ends. This CDR3 contains 15 residues. CDR3 bases: TGTGCCAGCAGCCAAGGCCGGCAGGCCAACTATGGCTACACCTTC. Protein sequence: CASSQGRQANYGYTF.

CDR3 nucleotide sequence: TGTGCCAGCAGATCGGGACTTCCGAGCACAGATACGCAGTATTTT. This codes for CASRSGLPSTDTQYF. The chain combines TRBV7-3 with TRBJ2-3, with D possibly being TRBD2 (6 bases). CDR1 is SGHTA and CDR2 is FQGTGA in the germline V gene. Trimming pared 6 bases from V and 0 bases from J, leaving 13 bases between. The CDR3 is 15 residues long.

The chain links TRBV5-1 to TRBJ1-1; no firm D call. Trimming took 1 base from V and 1 from J, leaving 11 bases between them. The CDR3 contains 15 residues. Germline CDR1 SGHRS, CDR2 YFSETQ. CDR3 DNA sequence: TGCGCCAGCAGCTTGATCACCTCAGGGAACACTGAAGCTTTCTTT. Its protein product is CASSLITSGNTEAFF.

CDR3 in amino acids: CASSLTRDRSTDTQYF. In nucleotides, the CDR3 is TGTGCCAGCTCACTAACCAGGGACAGAAGCACAGATACGCAGTATTTT. This sequence joins TRBV18 and TRBJ2-3; 7 nucleotides agree with TRBD1. The ends lost 4 bases at V and 0 bases at J; junction bases unmatched: 7. Germline V gene sequence: CDR1 KGHSH, CDR2 LQKENI. This CDR3 is built from 16 residues.

V is TRBV5-4 and J is TRBJ1-6; weak D call: TRBD1 (6 bases). The CDR3 totals 16 residues. V lost 3 bases, J lost 6 bases, and 16 bases lay in between. Germline V gene lookup returns CDR1 SGHNT and CDR2 YYREEE (reference sequence). This chain's CDR3 is CASSSPPGQTNSPLHF. The CDR3 nucleotides read TGTGCCAGCAGCTCCCCACCTGGACAGACTAATTCACCCCTCCACTTT.

The CDR3 here is CATGQGSGEQYF. CDR3 DNA: TGTGCCACCGGACAGGGGTCAGGCGAGCAGTACTTC. The chain employs TRBV24-1 and TRBJ2-7; 9 bases map to TRBD1. In germline, CDR1 is KGHDR, CDR2 SFDVKD. The length of the CDR3 is 12 residues. The V and J ends lost 9 bases and 6 bases, in that order; junction bases with no gene match: 5.

This chain links TRBV11-1 with TRBJ2-7, with a tentative D call TRBD2 (5 bases). CDR1 and CDR2 from the germline V gene are SGHAT and FQDESV (reference sequence). This CDR3 is 12 amino acids long. V lost 5 bases to trimming and J lost 2 bases, with 7 bases between them. CDR3 DNA: TGTGCCAGCAGCCCGGGGACCTACGAGCAGTACTTC. Encoded protein: CASSPGTYEQYF. The variable domain in full, completed from reference TRBV11-1 and TRBJ2-7, reads EAEVAQSPRYKITEKSQAVAFWCDPISGHATLYWYRQILGQGPELLVQFQDESVVDDSQLPKDRFSAERLKGVDSTLKIQPAELGDSAMYLCASSPGTYEQYFGPGTRLTVT.

This chain's CDR3 is CASRSHQNTGELFF. DNA of the CDR3: TGCGCCAGCAGAAGCCACCAGAACACCGGGGAGCTGTTTTTT. V usage is TRBV10-1 and J usage is TRBJ2-2, with D unclear. The V gene's germline CDR1 is WNHNN and CDR2 SYGVQD (reference sequence). The CDR3 is 14 residues long. The V gene lost 6 bases and the J gene lost 1 base, with 9 bases spanning the gap.

The chain couples TRBV6-5 to TRBJ1-2; 7 bases match TRBD1. This CDR3 is 14 amino acids long. Germline trimming cut 4 bases from V and 5 bases from J; bases unmatched to any gene: 7. Germline V lookup: CDR1 MNHEY, CDR2 SVGAGI. CDR3 sequence: CASSSIGQAYGYTF. CDR3 in DNA: TGTGCCAGCAGTTCCATCGGACAGGCTTATGGCTACACCTTC.

This chain uses TRBV30 with TRBJ1-5; D gene uncertain. V was clipped by 5 bases and J by 0 bases, with 14 bases between them. Germline V CDR1 and CDR2: GTSNPN, SVGIG (reference sequence). This CDR3 has 15 amino acids. CDR3: CAWGPDGASNQPQHF. The DNA of the CDR3 is TGTGCCTGGGGACCCGACGGAGCTAGCAATCAGCCCCAGCATTTT.

Comment on this clone: The sample has other DNA sequences that encode this CDR3 too. The chain is built from TRBV28 and TRBJ1-1, with D hard to call. CDR1 is MDHEN, CDR2 SYDVKM, per germline. There are 13 residues in the CDR3. V dropped 2 bases and J dropped 1 base, with 5 bases sitting between them. The CDR3 coding sequence is TGTGCCAGCAGTTTAAGCCAGAACACTGAAGCTTTCTTT. It codes for CASSLSQNTEAFF.

This clone occurred a few times. The CDR3 DNA is TGTGCCAGCAGCCTCCGGACAGGGCCTAAGGGAAACACCATATATTTT. Translated, it gives CASSLRTGPKGNTIYF. This chain links TRBV9 with TRBJ1-3, with TRBD1 matching over 8 bases. The trim removed 4 bases at V and 4 bases at J, leaving 10 bases unmatched. The germline V gene encodes CDR1 SGDLS and CDR2 YYNGEE. The CDR3 sequence is 16 residues long.

The chain employs TRBV6-4 and TRBJ2-3; D is ambiguous. Germline values: CDR1 MRHNA, CDR2 SNTAGT. CDR3 size: 13 residues. Trimming removed 0 bases from V and 6 bases from J, with 7 bases in between. CDR3 protein: CASSDSKRDTQYF. In DNA, the CDR3 is TGTGCCAGCAGTGACTCTAAGAGGGATACGCAGTATTTT.

The V call is TRBV20-1, the J call TRBJ2-1; weak D call: TRBD1 (6 bases). V lost 3 bases to trimming and J lost 1 base, with 10 bases between them. Germline-derived CDR1 and CDR2 are DFQATT and SNEGSKA (reference sequence). This CDR3 has 14 residues. This CDR3 reads CSASLRGSYNEQFF. For the CDR3, the DNA is TGCAGTGCTAGTTTGAGGGGGTCCTACAATGAGCAGTTCTTC.

This chain connects TRBV28 to TRBJ2-5; D call uncertain. The V end lost 5 bases, the J end lost 1 base, and 11 bases lay between the germline ends. The CDR3 has 14 amino acids. Germline-derived CDR1 and CDR2 are MDHEN and SYDVKM. The CDR3 sequence is CASSPADFQETQYF. DNA for the CDR3: TGTGCCAGCAGTCCCGCAGACTTCCAAGAGACCCAGTACTTC.

This chain uses TRBV7-2 with TRBJ2-1; TRBD2 matches 7 bases. V gave up 8 bases and J gave up 0 bases; unmatched junction bases: 7. The CDR3 consists of 15 residues. CDR1 is SGHTA and CDR2 is FQGNSA in the germline V gene. CDR3 sequence: CASSREVSSYNEQFF. In nucleotides, the CDR3 is TGTGCCAGCTCACGGGAGGTGAGCTCCTACAATGAGCAGTTCTTC.

The genes are TRBV7-3 and TRBJ2-3, with TRBD2 identical over 9 bases. CDR1 and CDR2 from the germline V gene are SGHTA and FQGTGA. This CDR3 region has 15 residues. After removal of 2 bases from V and 4 bases from J, the junction contained 4 bases not matched to a gene. The DNA of the CDR3 is TGTGCCAGCAGCTTAGGCGGGGGGGCCCCAGATACGCAGTATTTT. It specifies CASSLGGGAPDTQYF. The full variable domain, rest sourced from reference TRBV7-3 and TRBJ2-3, is GAGVSQTPSNKVTEKGKYVELRCDPISGHTALYWYRQSLGQGPEFLIYFQGTGAADDSGLPNDRFFAVRPEGSVSTLKIQRTERGDSAVYLCASSLGGGAPDTQYFGPGTRLTVL.